The 13 T cell receptor beta chains below were found in one sample sequenced in a study of tumor-infiltrating lymphocytes in localized non-small cell lung cancer. Sequencing was performed with immunoSEQ multiplex PCR; in TCRdb, only in-frame clones are kept and a portion is missing. This sample has roughly 8,500 clones; 81% occur once, and the top ten carry around 9.8%. Specimen: uninvolved lung tissue not adjacent to the tumor. The receptors here all came from a human donor with non-small cell lung cancer.

The chain joins TRBV5-6 to TRBJ1-4; no firm D call. Per the germline V gene, CDR1 is SGHDT and CDR2 is YYEEEE. Between the trimmed V and J ends, which lost 1 base and 2 bases, there was a span of 3 bases. The CDR3 runs 13 residues. This CDR3 reads CASSLITNEKLFF. In nucleotides, the CDR3 is TGTGCCAGCAGCTTGATCACTAATGAAAAACTGTTTTTT. The complete variable domain, with remaining parts taken from reference TRBV5-6 and TRBJ1-4, reads DAGVTQSPTHLIKTRGQQVTLRCSPKSGHDTVSWYQQALGQGPQFIFQYYEEEERQRGNFPDRFSGHQFPNYSSELNVNALLLGDSALYLCASSLITNEKLFFGSGTQLSVL.

V usage is TRBV6-1 and J usage is TRBJ1-6, with D tentatively TRBD1 (5 bases). Germline values: CDR1 MNHNS, CDR2 SASEGT. CDR3 length: 14 residues. V shed 1 base and J shed 5 bases, with 6 bases lying between them. The CDR3 DNA sequence: TGTGCCAGCAGTGAAGGGGGCGATAATTCACCCCTCCACTTT. Protein: CASSEGGDNSPLHF.

The rearrangement uses TRBV7-6 and TRBJ2-5; D call uncertain. Germline CDR1 reads SGHVS; CDR2 reads FNYEAQ. The CDR3 loop spans 15 amino acids. The V and J ends lost 4 bases and 5 bases respectively, with 17 bases between them. For the CDR3, the DNA is TGTGCCAGCAGCTCCGCCGGAGTGCTGAGCGAGACCCAGTACTTC. Encoded protein: CASSSAGVLSETQYF.

This chain joins TRBV7-2 and TRBJ2-7; perhaps TRBD1 as D (5 bases). The CDR3 is 16 amino acids. V was pared by 1 base and J by 6 bases, with 19 bases between. The germline V gene has CDR1 SGHTA and CDR2 FQGNSA. The CDR3 here is CASSLVLSRARGEQYF. The CDR3 DNA follows: TGTGCCAGCAGCTTAGTTCTCTCCAGGGCCCGTGGCGAGCAGTACTTC.

This chain uses TRBV7-8 with TRBJ2-1; 10 nucleotides align to TRBD2. Germline CDR1 reads SGHVS; CDR2 reads FQNEAQ. Losses at the gene ends were 3 bases for V and 6 bases for J; bases not matched to a gene: 5. This CDR3 is 15 amino acids long. The DNA for the CDR3 is TGTGCCAGCAGCTTCGAAAGACTAGCGGGCAATGAGCAGTTCTTC. It is translated as CASSFERLAGNEQFF.

V gene TRBV7-8 combines with J gene TRBJ2-7; D gene uncertain. Germline lookup yields CDR1 SGHVS and CDR2 FQNEAQ. Trimming took off 3 bases at V and 2 bases at J, with 17 bases between the two ends. The CDR3 runs 16 residues. For the CDR3, the DNA is TGTGCCAGCAGCTTTTCGAAGGGTAGCCTAGCCTACGAGCAGTACTTC. This codes for CASSFSKGSLAYEQYF.

This chain connects TRBV6-6 to TRBJ1-5, with a tentative D call TRBD1 (5 bases). There are 15 residues in the CDR3. The V end was cut by 8 bases, the J end by 2 bases, with 16 bases between. CDR1 and CDR2 from the germline V gene are MNHNY and SVGAGI (reference sequence). CDR3 DNA sequence: TGTGCCAGCGACGACCCACTACAGGGCAATCAGCCCCAGCATTTT. Its protein is CASDDPLQGNQPQHF.

V usage is TRBV2 and J usage is TRBJ1-5; D not resolved. The CDR3 loop spans 15 amino acids. Trimming cost V 3 bases and J 2 bases, with 11 bases left between them. Looked up from germline, CDR1 is SNHLY and CDR2 is FYNNEI. CDR3 region: CASSDGIRGNQPQHF. In nucleotides, the CDR3 is TGTGCCAGCAGTGACGGAATAAGGGGCAATCAGCCCCAGCATTTT.

The CDR3 is CASSYSRASNTEAFF. The CDR3 region has the DNA TGTGCCAGCAGTTACTCAAGGGCCTCGAACACTGAAGCTTTCTTT. V and J are TRBV6-5 and TRBJ1-1; the D is unclear. This CDR3 is 15 amino acids long. Germline CDR1 MNHEY, CDR2 SVGAGI. With 0 bases removed from V and 1 base from J, the gap between germline ends came to 9 bases.

V is TRBV9 and J is TRBJ2-5; tentatively, D is TRBD2 (5 bases). The V gene lost 0 bases and the J gene lost 3 bases, with 18 bases spanning the gap. Germline V gives CDR1 SGDLS, CDR2 YYNGEE. The CDR3 sequence is 17 residues long. DNA of the CDR3: TGTGCCAGCAGCGTAGATGGAGGAGGAGCTGTGGAAGAGACCCAGTACTTC. This sequence encodes CASSVDGGGAVEETQYF.

The chain employs TRBV18 and TRBJ1-2; the D is unclear. V lost 3 bases, J lost 5 bases, and 10 bases lay in between. The CDR3 sequence is 13 residues long. CDR1 is KGHSH and CDR2 is LQKENI in the germline V gene. The DNA of the CDR3 is TGTGCCAGCTCACCGGCATTGAGATATGGCTACACCTTC. Amino acids: CASSPALRYGYTF.

The CDR3 region has the DNA TGTGCCAGCAGTTCTGAATTGGACAGCAATCAGCCCCAGCATTTT. Residues: CASSSELDSNQPQHF. This chain links TRBV6-1 with TRBJ1-5; D call uncertain. Per germline, CDR1 MNHNS and CDR2 SASEGT. This CDR3 is built from 15 residues. V lost 5 bases and J lost 1, with 12 bases in between.

J is TRBJ1-6 and V is TRBV5-1, with D unresolved. Germline CDR1 and CDR2: SGHRS and YFSETQ. The CDR3 sequence is 13 residues long. V lost 0 bases and J 12 bases, leaving 10 bases between the germline ends. CDR3 region: CASSLGLPGPLHF. The CDR3 nucleotides are TGCGCCAGCAGCTTGGGACTCCCGGGACCCCTCCACTTT.